This T cell receptor beta chain was found in a study of identical twins. CDR3 length equals 17 residues. TCRdb ran MiXCR on the 5' RACE reads and lists one entry per CDR3 protein. Of 410,000 or so distinct CDR3 sequences in the sample, approximately 17% were seen once. The sequence was obtained from a man aged 45-65 years in good health. The chain couples TRBV21-1 to TRBJ2-1; the table names TRBD2, a call not compared with the DNA. TRBV21-1 is a recognized pseudogene. The specimen sequenced was naive T cells sorted from blood. The CDR3 bases are TGTGCCAGCAGCAAAATCGGTCGGGAGGCCACCTACAATGAGCAGTTCTTC. Translation gives CASSKIGREATYNEQFF.